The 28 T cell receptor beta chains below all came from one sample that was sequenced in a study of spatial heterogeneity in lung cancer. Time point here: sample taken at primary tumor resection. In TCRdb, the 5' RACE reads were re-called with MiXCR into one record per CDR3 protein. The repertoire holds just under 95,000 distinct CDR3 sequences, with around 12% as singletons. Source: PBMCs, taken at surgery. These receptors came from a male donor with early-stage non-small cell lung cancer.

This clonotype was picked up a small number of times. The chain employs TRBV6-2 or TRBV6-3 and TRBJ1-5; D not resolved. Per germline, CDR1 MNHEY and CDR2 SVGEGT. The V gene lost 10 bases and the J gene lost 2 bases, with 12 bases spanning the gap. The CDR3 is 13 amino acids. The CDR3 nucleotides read TGTGCCACCGTGGCTGGGCGCAATCAGCCCCAGCATTTT. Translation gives CATVAGRNQPQHF.

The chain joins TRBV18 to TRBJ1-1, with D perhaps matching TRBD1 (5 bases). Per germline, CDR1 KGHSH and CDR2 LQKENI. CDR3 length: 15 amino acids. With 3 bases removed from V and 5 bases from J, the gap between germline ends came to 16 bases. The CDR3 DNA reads TGTGCCAGCTCACCCACGTTGGGGGGTAGTACTGAAGCTTTCTTT. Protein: CASSPTLGGSTEAFF.

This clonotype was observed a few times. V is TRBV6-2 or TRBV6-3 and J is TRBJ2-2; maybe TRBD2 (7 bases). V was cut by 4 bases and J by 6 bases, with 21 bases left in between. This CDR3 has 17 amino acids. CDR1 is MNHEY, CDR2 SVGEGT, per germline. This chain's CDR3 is CASSSPFRGGRAGELFF. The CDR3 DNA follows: TGTGCCAGCAGTTCCCCCTTTAGGGGGGGCAGGGCCGGGGAGCTGTTTTTT.

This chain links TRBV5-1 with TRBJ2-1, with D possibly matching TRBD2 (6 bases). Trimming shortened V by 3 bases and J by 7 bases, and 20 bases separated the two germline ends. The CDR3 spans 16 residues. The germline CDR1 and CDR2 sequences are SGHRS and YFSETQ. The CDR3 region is CASSWRGVAEGNEQFF. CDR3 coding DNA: TGCGCCAGCAGCTGGCGCGGGGTAGCGGAGGGGAATGAGCAGTTCTTC.

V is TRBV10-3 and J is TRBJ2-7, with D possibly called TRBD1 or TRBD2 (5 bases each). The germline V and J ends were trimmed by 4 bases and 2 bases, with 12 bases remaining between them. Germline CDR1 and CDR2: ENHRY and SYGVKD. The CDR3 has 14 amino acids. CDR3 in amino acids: CAISARDGAYEQYF. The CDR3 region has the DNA TGTGCCATCAGTGCTCGGGACGGTGCCTACGAGCAGTACTTC.

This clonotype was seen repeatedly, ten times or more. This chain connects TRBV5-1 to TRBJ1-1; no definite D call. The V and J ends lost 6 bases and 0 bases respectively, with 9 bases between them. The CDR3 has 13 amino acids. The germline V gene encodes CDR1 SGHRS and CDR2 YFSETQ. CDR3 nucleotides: TGCGCCAGCAAACCTGTAATGAACACTGAAGCTTTCTTT. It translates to CASKPVMNTEAFF.

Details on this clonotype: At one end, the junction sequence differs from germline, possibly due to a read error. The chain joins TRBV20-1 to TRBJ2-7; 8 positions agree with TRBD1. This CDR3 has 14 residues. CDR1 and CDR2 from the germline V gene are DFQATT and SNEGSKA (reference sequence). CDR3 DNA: TGCAGTGCCAGAGTAGACAGGGGTTTGTACGAGCAGTACTTC. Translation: CSARVDRGLYEQYF.

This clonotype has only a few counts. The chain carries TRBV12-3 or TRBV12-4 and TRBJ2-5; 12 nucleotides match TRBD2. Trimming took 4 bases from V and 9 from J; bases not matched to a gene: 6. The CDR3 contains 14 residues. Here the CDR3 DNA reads TGTGCCAGCAGTTCCCGGACTAGCGGGGCGCCCCAGTACTTC. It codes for CASSSRTSGAPQYF.

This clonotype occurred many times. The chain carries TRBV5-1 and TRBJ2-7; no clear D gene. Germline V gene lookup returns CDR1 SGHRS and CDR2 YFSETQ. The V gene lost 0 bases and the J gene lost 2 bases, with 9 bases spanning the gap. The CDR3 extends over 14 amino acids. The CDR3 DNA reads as TGCGCCAGCAGCTTGGCACGGCGGACCTACGAGCAGTACTTC. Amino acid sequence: CASSLARRTYEQYF.

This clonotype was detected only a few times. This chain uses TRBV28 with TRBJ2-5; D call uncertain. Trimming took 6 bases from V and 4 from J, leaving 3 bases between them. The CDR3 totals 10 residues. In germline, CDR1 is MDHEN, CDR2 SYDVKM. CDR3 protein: CASRSETQYF. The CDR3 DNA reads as TGTGCCAGCAGGTCAGAGACCCAGTACTTC.

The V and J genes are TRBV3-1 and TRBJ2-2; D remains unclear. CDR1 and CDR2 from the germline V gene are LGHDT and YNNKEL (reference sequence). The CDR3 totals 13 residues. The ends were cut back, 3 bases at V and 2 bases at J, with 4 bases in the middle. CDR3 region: CASSQFNTGELFF. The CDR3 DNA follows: TGTGCCAGCAGCCAGTTCAACACCGGGGAGCTGTTTTTT.

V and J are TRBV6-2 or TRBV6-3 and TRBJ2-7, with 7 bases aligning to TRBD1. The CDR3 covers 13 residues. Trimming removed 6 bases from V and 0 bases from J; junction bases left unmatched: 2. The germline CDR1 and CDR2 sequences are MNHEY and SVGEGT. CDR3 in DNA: TGTGCCAGCAGGAGGGACAGCTCCTACGAGCAGTACTTC. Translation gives CASRRDSSYEQYF.

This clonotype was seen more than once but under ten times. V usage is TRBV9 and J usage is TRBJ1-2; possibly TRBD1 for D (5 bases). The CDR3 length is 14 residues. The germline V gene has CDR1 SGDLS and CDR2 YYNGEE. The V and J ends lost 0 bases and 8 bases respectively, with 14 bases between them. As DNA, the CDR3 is TGTGCCAGCAGCGTAGGTGCGGACAACCCCGGCTACACCTTC. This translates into CASSVGADNPGYTF. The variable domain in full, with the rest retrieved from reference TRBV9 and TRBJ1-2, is DSGVTQTPKHLITATGQRVTLRCSPRSGDLSVYWYQQSLDQGLQFLIQYYNGEERAKGNILERFSAQQFPDLHSELNLSSLELGDSALYFCASSVGADNPGYTFGSGTRLTVV.

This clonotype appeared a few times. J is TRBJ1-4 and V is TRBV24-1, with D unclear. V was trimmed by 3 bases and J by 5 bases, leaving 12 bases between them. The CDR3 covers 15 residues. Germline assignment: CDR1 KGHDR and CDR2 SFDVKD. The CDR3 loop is CATSDGRSRNEKLFF. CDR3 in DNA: TGTGCCACCAGTGATGGACGGTCTAGAAATGAAAAACTGTTTTTT.

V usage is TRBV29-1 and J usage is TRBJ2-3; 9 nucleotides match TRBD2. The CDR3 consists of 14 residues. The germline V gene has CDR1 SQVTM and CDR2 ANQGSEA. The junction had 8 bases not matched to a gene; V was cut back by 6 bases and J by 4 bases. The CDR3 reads CSVGTSLLADTQYF. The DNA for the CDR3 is TGCAGCGTCGGGACTAGCCTTCTCGCAGATACGCAGTATTTT.

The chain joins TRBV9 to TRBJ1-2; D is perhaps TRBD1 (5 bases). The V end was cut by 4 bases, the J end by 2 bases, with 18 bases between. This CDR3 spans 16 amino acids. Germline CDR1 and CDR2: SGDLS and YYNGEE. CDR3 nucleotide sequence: TGTGCCAGCAGCCCACGAGACAGAGAATTAAACTATGGCTACACCTTC. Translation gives CASSPRDRELNYGYTF.

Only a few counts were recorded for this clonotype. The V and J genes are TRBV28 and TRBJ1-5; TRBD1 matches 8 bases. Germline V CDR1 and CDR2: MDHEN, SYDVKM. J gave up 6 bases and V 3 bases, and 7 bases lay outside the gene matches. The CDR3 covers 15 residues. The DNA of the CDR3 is TGTGCCAGCAGTTTGGTCCAGGGGGCCGGTCAGCCCCAGCATTTT. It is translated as CASSLVQGAGQPQHF. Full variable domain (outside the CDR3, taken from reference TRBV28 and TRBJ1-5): DVKVTQSSRYLVKRTGEKVFLECVQDMDHENMFWYRQDPGLGLRLIYFSYDVKMKEKGDIPEGYSVSREKKERFSLILESASTNQTSMYLCASSLVQGAGQPQHFGDGTRLSIL.

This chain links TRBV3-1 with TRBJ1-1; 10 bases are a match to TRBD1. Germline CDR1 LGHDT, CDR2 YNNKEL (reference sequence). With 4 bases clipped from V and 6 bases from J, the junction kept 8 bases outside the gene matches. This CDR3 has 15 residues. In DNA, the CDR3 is TGTGCCAGCAGCCGGCCGGGACAGGGGAGGGCTGAAGCTTTCTTT. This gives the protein CASSRPGQGRAEAFF.

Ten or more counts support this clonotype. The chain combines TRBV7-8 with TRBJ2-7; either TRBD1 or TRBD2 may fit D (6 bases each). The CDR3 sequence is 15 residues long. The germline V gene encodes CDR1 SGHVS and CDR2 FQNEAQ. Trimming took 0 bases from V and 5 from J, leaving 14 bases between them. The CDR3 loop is CASSLATWGADEQYF. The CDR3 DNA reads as TGTGCCAGCAGCTTAGCCACCTGGGGGGCCGACGAGCAGTACTTC. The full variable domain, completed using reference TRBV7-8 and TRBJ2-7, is GAGVSQSPRYKVAKRGQDVALRCDPISGHVSLFWYQQALGQGPEFLTYFQNEAQLDKSGLPSDRFFAERPEGSVSTLKIQRTQQEDSAVYLCASSLATWGADEQYFGPGTRLTVT.

The CDR3 loop reads CASSHPGVRAGEQYF. For the CDR3, the DNA is TGCGCCAGCAGCCACCCCGGGGTAAGGGCCGGCGAGCAGTACTTC. J is TRBJ2-7 and V is TRBV4-3, with D perhaps matching TRBD2 (5 bases). CDR3 length: 15 amino acids. With 3 bases removed from V and 6 bases from J, the gap between germline ends came to 18 bases. Germline CDR1 is LGHNA and CDR2 is YSLEER.

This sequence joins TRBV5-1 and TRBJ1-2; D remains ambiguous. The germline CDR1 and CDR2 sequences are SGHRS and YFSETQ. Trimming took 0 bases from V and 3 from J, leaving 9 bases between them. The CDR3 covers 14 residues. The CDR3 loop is CASSLVGTYYGYTF. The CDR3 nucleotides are TGCGCCAGCAGCTTGGTCGGAACTTACTATGGCTACACCTTC.

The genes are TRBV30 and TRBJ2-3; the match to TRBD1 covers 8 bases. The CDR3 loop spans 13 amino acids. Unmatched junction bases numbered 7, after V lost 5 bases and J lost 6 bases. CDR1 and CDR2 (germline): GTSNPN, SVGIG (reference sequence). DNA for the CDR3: TGTGCCTGGTGCCTGCAGGGGGCGGATACGCAGTATTTT. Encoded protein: CAWCLQGADTQYF.

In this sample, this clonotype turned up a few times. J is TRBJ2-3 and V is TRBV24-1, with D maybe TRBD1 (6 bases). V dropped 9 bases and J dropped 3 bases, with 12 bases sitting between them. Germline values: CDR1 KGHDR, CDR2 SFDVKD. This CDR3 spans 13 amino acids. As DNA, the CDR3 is TGTGCCACCTCCAGGGGTGGGACAGATACGCAGTATTTT. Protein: CATSRGGTDTQYF.

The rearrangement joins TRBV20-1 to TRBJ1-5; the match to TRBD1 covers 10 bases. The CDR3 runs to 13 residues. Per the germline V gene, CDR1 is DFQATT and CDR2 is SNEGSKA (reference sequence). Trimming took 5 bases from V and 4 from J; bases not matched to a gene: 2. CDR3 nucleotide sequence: TGCAGTGCTGACAGGGGGCAGAATCAGCCCCAGCATTTT. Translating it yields CSADRGQNQPQHF.

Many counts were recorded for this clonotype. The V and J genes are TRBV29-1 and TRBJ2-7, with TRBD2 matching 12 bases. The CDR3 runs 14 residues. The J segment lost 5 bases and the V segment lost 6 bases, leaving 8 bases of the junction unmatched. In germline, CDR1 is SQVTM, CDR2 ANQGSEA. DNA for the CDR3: TGCAGCGTAGACAGGGGACTAGCGGGTAACGAGCAGTACTTC. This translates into CSVDRGLAGNEQYF.

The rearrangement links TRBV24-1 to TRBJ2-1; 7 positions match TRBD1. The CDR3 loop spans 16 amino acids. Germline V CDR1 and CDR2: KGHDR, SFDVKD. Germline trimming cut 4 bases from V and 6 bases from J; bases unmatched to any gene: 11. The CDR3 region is CATSEPQGNLSNEQFF. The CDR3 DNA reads TGTGCCACCAGTGAGCCACAGGGGAATTTATCCAATGAGCAGTTCTTC.

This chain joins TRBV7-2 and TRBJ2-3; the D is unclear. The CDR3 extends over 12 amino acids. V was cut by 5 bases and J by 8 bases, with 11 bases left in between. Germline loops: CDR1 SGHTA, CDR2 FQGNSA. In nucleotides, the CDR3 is TGTGCCAGCAGCCCCCGTCCCGGTACGCAGTATTTT. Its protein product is CASSPRPGTQYF.

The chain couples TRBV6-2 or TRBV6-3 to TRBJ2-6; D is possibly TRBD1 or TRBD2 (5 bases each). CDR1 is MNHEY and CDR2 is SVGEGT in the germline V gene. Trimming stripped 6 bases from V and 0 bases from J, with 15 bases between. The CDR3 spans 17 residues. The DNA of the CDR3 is TGTGCCAGCAGAGAACGGGACGGGACCTCTGGGGCCAACGTCCTGACTTTC. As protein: CASRERDGTSGANVLTF.